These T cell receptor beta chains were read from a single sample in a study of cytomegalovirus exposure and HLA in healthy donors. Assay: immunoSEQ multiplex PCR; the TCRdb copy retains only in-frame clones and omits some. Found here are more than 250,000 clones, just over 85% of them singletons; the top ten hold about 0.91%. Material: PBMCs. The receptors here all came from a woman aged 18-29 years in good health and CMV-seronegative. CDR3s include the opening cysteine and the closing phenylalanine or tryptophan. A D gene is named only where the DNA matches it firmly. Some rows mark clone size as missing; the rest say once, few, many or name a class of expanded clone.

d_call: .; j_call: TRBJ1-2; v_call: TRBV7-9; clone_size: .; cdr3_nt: TGTGCCAGCAGTCCCGACAGCCCCTATGGCTACACCTTC; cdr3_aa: CASSPDSPYGYTF
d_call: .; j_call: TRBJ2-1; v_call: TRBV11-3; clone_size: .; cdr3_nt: TGTGCCAGCAGCTTTCGGGGGAGCTCCTACAATGAGCAGTTCTTC; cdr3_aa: CASSFRGSSYNEQFF
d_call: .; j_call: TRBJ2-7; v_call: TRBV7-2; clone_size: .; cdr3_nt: TGTGCCAGCAGCGAGGGGGTGGTTAGTGAACGCGAGCAGTACTTC; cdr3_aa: CASSEGVVSEREQYF
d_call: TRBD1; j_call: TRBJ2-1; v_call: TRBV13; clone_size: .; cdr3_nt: TGTGCCAGCACTCCCGTGGGACAGGGCTACAATGAGCAGTTCTTC; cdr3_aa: CASTPVGQGYNEQFF
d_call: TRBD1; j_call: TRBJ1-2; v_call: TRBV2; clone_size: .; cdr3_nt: TGTGCCAGCAGTGAGGGACAGTTACTTAACTATGGCTACACCTTC; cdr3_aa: CASSEGQLLNYGYTF
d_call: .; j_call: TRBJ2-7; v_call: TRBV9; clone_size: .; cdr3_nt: TGTGCCAGCAGCGTGTGGGGCAAATCCTACGAGCAGTACTTC; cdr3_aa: CASSVWGKSYEQYF
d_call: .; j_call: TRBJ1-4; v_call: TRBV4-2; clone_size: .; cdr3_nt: TGTGCCAGCAGCCAAGGGACAGATGGCGGAGAAAAACTGTTTTTT; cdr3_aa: CASSQGTDGGEKLFF
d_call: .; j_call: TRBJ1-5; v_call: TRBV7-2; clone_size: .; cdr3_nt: TGTGCCAGCAGCTTAGACAGAATCAGCAATCAGCCCCAGCATTTT; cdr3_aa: CASSLDRISNQPQHF
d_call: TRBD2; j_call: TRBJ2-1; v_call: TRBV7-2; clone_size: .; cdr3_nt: TGTGCCAGCAGCTTAGCGCTAACTAGCGAATACAATGAGCAGTTCTTC; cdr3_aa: CASSLALTSEYNEQFF
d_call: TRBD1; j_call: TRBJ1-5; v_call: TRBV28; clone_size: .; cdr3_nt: TGTGCCAGCAGCCTCGGGACAGGAAATAGCAATCAGCCCCAGCATTTT; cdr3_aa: CASSLGTGNSNQPQHF
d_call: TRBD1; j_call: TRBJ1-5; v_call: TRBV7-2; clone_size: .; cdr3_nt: TGTGCCAGCAGCCGGACAGGGTCCGGCAATCAGCCCCAGCATTTT; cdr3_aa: CASSRTGSGNQPQHF
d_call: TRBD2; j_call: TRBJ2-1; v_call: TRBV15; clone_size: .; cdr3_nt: TGTGCCACCAGCGGGGGGGCTAGCGGGAGATTCAATGAGCAGTTCTTC; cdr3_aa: CATSGGASGRFNEQFF
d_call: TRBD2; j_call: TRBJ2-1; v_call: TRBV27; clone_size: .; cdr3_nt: TGTGCCAGCAGTATGACTAGCGGGAGCTCCTACAATGAGCAGTTCTTC; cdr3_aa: CASSMTSGSSYNEQFF
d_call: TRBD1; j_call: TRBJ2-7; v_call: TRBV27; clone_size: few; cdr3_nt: TGTGCCAGCAGTCCCAGACAGGGGGGAGAGCAGTACTTC; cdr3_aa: CASSPRQGGEQYF
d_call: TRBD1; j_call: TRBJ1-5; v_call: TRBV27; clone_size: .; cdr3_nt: TGTGCCAGCAGAACGGGACAGTCTCACCAGCCCCAGCATTTT; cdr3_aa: CASRTGQSHQPQHF
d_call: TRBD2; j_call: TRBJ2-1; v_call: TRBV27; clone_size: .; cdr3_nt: TGTGCCAGCAGTTTATTAATGACTAGCAGCGGCTTAGGGAATGAGCAGTTCTTC; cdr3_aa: CASSLLMTSSGLGNEQFF
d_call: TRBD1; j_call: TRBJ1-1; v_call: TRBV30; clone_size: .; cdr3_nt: TGTGCCTGGAACACGGGACAGACGAACACTGAAGCTTTCTTT; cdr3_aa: CAWNTGQTNTEAFF
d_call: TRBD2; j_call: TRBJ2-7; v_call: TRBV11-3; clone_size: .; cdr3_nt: TGTGCCAGCAGCTTAGGAGCGGGAGGTACGGGGGAGCAGTACTTC; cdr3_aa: CASSLGAGGTGEQYF
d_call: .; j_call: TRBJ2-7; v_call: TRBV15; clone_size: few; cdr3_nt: TGTGCCACCAGCAGAGAGGGCGTCTACGAGCAGTACTTC; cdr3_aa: CATSREGVYEQYF
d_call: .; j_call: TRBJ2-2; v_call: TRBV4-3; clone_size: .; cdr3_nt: TGCGCCAGCAGCCCAACTAGGGTATACACCGGGGAGCTGTTTTTT; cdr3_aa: CASSPTRVYTGELFF
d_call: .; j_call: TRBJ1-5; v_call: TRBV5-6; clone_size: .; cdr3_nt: TGTGCCAGCAGCTTAACAGGGTTGGGCAATCAGCCCCAGCATTTT; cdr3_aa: CASSLTGLGNQPQHF
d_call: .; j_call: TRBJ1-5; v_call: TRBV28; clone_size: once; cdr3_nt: TGTGCCAGCAGTTTGGAGGGATCGGGTCAGCCCCAGCATTTT; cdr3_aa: CASSLEGSGQPQHF
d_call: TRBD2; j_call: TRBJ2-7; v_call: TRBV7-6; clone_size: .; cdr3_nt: TGTGCCAGCAGCTTACTCACTAGCGGAGAGGAGCAGTACTTC; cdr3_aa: CASSLLTSGEEQYF
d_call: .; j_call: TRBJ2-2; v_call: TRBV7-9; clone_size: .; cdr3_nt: TGTGCCAGCAGCCCTCCCGCGGGGTCCGGGGAGCTGTTTTTT; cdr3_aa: CASSPPAGSGELFF
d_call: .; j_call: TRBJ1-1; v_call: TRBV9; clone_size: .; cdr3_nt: TGTGCCAGCAGCGAGACAGCTAACAAGGGCACTGAAGCTTTCTTT; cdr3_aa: CASSETANKGTEAFF
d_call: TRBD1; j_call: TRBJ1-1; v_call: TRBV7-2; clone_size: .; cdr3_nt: TGTGCCAGCAGCTGGGGGACAGAGATGAACACTGAAGCTTTCTTT; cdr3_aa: CASSWGTEMNTEAFF
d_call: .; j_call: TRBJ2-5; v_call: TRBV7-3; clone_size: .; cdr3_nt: TGTGCCAGCGGGGGCACTAACCCGAAAGAGACCCAGTACTTC; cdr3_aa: CASGGTNPKETQYF
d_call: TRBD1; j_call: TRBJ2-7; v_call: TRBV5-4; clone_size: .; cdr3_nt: TGTGCCAGCAGCTCCAAAAGCCGACAGGGGAAAGCCTACGAGCAGTACTTC; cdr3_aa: CASSSKSRQGKAYEQYF
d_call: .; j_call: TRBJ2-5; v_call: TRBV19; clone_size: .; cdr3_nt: TGTGCCAGTAGTACCGGGGAGACCCAGTACTTC; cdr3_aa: CASSTGETQYF
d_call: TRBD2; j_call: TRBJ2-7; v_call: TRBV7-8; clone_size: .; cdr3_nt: TGTGCCAGCAGCAAACTAGCGGTGAGCTCCTACGAGCAGTACTTC; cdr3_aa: CASSKLAVSSYEQYF
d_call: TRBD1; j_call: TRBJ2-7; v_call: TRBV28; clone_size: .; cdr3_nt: TGTGCCAGCAGTGGATGGTACAGGGGGTCTTACGAGCAGTACTTC; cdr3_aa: CASSGWYRGSYEQYF
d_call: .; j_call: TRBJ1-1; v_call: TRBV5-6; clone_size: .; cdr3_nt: TGTGCCAGCAGCTTGGCGGCAGGTACGTTTGAAGCTTTCTTT; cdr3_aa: CASSLAAGTFEAFF
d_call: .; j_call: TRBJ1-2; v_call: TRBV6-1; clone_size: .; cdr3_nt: TGTGCCAGCAGTGAGCGGACAGCCTCTAACTATGGCTACACCTTC; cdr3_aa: CASSERTASNYGYTF
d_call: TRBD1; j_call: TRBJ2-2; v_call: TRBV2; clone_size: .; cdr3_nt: TGTGCCAGCAGGCGGTTGGACAGGGAGGTCACCGGGGAGCTGTTTTTT; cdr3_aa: CASRRLDREVTGELFF
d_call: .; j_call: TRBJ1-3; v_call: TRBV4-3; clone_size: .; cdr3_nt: TGCGCCAGCAGCCAAGTGGGGGCATACTCTGGAAACACCATATATTTT; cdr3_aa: CASSQVGAYSGNTIYF
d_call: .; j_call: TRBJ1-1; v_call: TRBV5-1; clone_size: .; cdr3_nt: TGCGCCAGCAGCTCCCAGGGAGGGACGAACACTGAAGCTTTCTTT; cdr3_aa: CASSSQGGTNTEAFF
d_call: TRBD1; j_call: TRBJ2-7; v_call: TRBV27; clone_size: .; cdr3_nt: TGTGCCAGCAGTCAAAAAGGGACAGGAACGACCTACGAGCAGTACTTC; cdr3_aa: CASSQKGTGTTYEQYF
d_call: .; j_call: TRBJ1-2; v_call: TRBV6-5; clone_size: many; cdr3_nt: TGTGCCAGCAGCACCCAGGGGAATGGCTACACCTTC; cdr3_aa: CASSTQGNGYTF
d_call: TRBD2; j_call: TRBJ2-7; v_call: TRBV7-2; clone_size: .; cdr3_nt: TGTGCCAGCAGCTTAGCCACTAGCGGGACGTCCCTAGAGCAGTACTTC; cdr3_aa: CASSLATSGTSLEQYF
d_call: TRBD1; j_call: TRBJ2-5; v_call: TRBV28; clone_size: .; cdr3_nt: TGTGCCAGCAGTTTAACCTATGGCAGGGGGGAGACCCAGTACTTC; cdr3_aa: CASSLTYGRGETQYF
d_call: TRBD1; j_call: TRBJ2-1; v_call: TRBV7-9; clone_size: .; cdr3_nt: TGTGCCAGCAGCCAACGGGGACAGGAGGGTAATGAGCAGTTCTTC; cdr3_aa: CASSQRGQEGNEQFF
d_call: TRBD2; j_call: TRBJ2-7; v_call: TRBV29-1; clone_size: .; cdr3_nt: TGCAGCGTTGAAGAGGGTACTAGCGGGTACGAGCAGTACTTC; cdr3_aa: CSVEEGTSGYEQYF
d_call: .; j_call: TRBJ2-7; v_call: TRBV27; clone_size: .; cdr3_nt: TGTGCCAGCAGTACCCGGGGTGGCGAGCAGTACTTC; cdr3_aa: CASSTRGGEQYF
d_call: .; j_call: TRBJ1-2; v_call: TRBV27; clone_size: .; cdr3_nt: TGTGCCAGCAGTTTATCAGGGTCGGGGGGCTACACCTTC; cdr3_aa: CASSLSGSGGYTF
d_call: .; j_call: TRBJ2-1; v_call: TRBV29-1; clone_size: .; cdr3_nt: TGCAGCGGCAGGGTATCCTACAATGAGCAGTTCTTC; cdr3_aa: CSGRVSYNEQFF
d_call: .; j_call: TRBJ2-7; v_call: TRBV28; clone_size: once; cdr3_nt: TGTGCCAGCATCCACCACAGGGTGCCCTACGAGCAGTACTTC; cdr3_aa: CASIHHRVPYEQYF
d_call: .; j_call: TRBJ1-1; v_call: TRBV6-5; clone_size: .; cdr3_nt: TGTGCCAGCAGTTACCAGCCTCAAATCGGGACTGAAGCTTTCTTT; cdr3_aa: CASSYQPQIGTEAFF
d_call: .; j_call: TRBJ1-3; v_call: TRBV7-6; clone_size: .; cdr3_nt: TGTGCCAGCAGCTTAGGGGGCATCTCTGGAAACACCATATATTTT; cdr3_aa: CASSLGGISGNTIYF
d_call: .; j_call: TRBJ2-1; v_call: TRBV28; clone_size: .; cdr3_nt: TGTGCCAGCAGAGCTACTGGACAGACCAGTGAGCAGTTCTTC; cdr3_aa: CASRATGQTSEQFF
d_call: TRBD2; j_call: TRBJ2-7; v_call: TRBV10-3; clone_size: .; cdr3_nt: TGTGCCACCCAAAATAGCGGGAGTGCTTACGAGCAGTACTTC; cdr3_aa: CATQNSGSAYEQYF
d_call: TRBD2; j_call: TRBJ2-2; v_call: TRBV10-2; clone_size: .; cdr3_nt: TGCGCCAGCAGTGAGTCGGGAGGGCCTGGCGGGGAGCTGTTTTTT; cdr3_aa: CASSESGGPGGELFF
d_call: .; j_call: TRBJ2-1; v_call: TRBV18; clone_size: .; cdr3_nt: TGTGCCAGCTCACAAACTACGGGTTCCTACAATGAGCAGTTCTTC; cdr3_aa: CASSQTTGSYNEQFF
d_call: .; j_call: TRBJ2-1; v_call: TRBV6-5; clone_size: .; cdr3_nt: TGTGCCAGCAGTTATGGGGGCATGAGGGGGAAGGAGCAGTTCTTC; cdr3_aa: CASSYGGMRGKEQFF